The source of this TCR beta chain is a study of regulatory T cells in long-lasting Graves disease. Across the whole study: Antithyroid drug exposure in newly diagnosed Graves' patients had lasted under 3 months.

Study-level points and caveats: Among samples with persistent disease, TRBV28, TRBJ1-2 and TRBJ2-5 were favored. Accuracy may have suffered from the small sample size. Sharing of public clonotypes was greater in persistent patients (about 2,700) than in new patients (roughly 880).

This sample's time point: newly diagnosed GD, antithyroid drugs for less than 3 months. Extracted RNA from PBMCs served as the source of the TCR library. The CDR3 has 16 residues. The germline gives CDR1 MDHEN, CDR2 SYDVKM. The V and J ends lost 3 bases and 1 base respectively, with 10 bases between them. This clonotype was seen at least ten times. The antigen remains unidentified. Both iRepertoire HTBI primers and Arm-PCR of CDR3 regions were used to build the TCR beta libraries. TCRdb processed the multiplex PCR reads anew with MiXCR; each CDR3 protein has one entry. The table includes approximately 210,000 distinct CDR3 sequences, approximately 16% detected once.

This TCR derives from a female donor with Graves disease. This chain links TRBV28 with TRBJ2-6; D gene unclear. Sequences were derived from peripheral blood mononuclear cells (PBMCs), sampled at new diagnosis, from a patient treated with antithyroid drugs. Written as DNA, the CDR3 is TGTGCCAGCAGTTTTAATGCGGCTTCTGGGGCCAACGTCCTGACTTTC. Translation: CASSFNAASGANVLTF.